This T cell receptor beta chain is from a study of cytomegalovirus exposure and HLA in healthy donors. Study-level results: CMV serostatus was the only recorded immune exposure for donors.

Per the germline V gene, CDR1 is SGHTA and CDR2 is FQGTGA. This CDR3 contains 14 residues. V was pared by 4 bases and J by 4 bases, with 13 bases between. Regarding this clone: Its antigen is unidentified.

At collection, donors were nominally healthy, but unrecorded immune exposures were probable. With 60 Vbeta and 13 Jbeta primers, the PCR was carried out. Libraries were prepared by immunoSEQ multiplex PCR; TCRdb keeps only in-frame clonotypes and omits some of them. This sample carries about 170,000 clones, roughly 81% of them seen once, and the ten largest clones take approximately 2.5%. The receptor was derived from a young man in good health and CMV-seropositive. Material: PBMCs. The chain is built from TRBV7-3 and TRBJ2-5; D is uncertain. CDR3 amino acids: CASSSPSFPETQYF. CDR3 coding DNA: TGTGCCAGCAGCTCACCAAGCTTCCCAGAGACCCAGTACTTC.